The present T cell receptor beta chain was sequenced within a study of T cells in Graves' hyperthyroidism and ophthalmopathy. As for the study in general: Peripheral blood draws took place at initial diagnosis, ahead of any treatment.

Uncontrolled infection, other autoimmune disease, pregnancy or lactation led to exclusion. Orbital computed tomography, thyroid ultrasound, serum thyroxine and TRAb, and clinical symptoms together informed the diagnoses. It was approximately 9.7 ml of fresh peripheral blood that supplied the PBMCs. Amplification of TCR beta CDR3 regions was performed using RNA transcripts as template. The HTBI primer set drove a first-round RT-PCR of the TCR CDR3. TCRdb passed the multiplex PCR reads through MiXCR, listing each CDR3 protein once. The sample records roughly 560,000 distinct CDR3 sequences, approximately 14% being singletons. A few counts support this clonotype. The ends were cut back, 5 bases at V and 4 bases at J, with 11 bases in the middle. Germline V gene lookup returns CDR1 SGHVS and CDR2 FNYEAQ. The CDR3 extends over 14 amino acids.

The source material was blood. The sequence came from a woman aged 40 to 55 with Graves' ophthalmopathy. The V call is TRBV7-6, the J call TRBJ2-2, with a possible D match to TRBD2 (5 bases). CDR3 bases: TGTGCCAGCAGCCTGATAGGGAGCACCGGGGAGCTGTTTTTT. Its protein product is CASSLIGSTGELFF.